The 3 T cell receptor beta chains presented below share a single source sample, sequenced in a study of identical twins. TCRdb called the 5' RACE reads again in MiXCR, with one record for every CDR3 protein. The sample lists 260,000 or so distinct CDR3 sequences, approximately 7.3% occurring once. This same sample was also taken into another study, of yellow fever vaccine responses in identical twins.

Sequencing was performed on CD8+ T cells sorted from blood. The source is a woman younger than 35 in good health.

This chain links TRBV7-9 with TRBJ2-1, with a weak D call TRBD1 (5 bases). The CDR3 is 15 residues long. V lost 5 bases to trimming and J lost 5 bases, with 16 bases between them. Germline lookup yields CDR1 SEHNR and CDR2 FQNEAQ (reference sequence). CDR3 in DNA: TGTGCCAGCAGCCCCCAAGGGGCGAGGAACAATGAGCAGTTCTTC. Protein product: CASSPQGARNNEQFF.

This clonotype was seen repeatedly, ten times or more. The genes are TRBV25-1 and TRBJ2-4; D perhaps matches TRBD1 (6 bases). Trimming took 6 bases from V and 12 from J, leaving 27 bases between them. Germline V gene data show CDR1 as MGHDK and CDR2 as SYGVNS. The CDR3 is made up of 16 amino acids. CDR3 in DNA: TGTGCCAGCAGCCCACCGGGACACCCATCTGGAGCCACTCAGTACTTC. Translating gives CASSPPGHPSGATQYF.

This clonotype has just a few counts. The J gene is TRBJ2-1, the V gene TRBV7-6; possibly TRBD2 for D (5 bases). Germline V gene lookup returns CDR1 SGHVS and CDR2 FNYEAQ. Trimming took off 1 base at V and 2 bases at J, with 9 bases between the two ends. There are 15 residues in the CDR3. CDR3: CASSLGGETYNEQFF. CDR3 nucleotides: TGTGCCAGCAGCTTAGGTGGGGAGACCTACAATGAGCAGTTCTTC.